This T cell receptor beta chain was recovered during a study of blood T cells in healthy people across ages. Study-wide results and caveats: Investigators treated diversity estimates from one million T cells as underestimates.

Germline CDR1 is SGHTA and CDR2 is FQGNSA. The length of the CDR3 is 16 residues. Next came a second PCR, run for about 7 to 12 cycles, which used a sample-barcoded 5' primer along with a J-beta primer mix. TCRdb used MiXCR to reprocess the 5' RACE reads, holding one entry per CDR3 protein. The sample yields some 900,000 distinct CDR3 sequences, about 28% seen once. As regards this clonotype: Its antigen is unidentified. Compared with germline, one end of the junction differs, possibly owing to a read error.

V is TRBV7-2 and J is TRBJ1-3; possible D gene TRBD1, 5 bases. Sequencing input: blood. The clonotype originates from a woman aged 80 or older in good health. This CDR3 is CASSLATTGSGNTVYF. As DNA, the CDR3 is TGTGCCAGCAGCTTAGCGACCACAGGCTCTGGAAACACCGTATATTTT.